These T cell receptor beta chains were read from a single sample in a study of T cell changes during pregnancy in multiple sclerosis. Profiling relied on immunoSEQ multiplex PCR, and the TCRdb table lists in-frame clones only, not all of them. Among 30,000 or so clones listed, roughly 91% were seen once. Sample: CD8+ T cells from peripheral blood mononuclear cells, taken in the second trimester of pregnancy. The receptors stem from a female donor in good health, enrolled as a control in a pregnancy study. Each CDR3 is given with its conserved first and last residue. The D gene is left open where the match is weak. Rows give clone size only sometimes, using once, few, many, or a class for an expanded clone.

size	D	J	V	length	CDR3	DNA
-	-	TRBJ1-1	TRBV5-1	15	CASSLVGGVNTEAFF	TGCGCCAGCAGCTTGGTAGGTGGAGTGAACACTGAAGCTTTCTTT
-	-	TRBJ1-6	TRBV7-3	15	CASSLSGSYNSPLHF	TGTGCCAGCAGCTTATCAGGGTCCTATAATTCACCCCTCCACTTT
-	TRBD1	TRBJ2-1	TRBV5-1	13	CASNRGPANEQFF	TGCGCCAGCAATAGGGGGCCGGCAAATGAGCAGTTCTTC
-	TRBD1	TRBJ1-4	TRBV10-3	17	CAISESRAGTGNEKLFF	TGTGCCATCAGTGAGTCTAGGGCCGGGACAGGGAATGAAAAACTGTTTTTT
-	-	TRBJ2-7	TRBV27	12	CASSLVGGEQYF	TGTGCCAGCAGTTTGGTAGGGGGCGAGCAGTACTTC
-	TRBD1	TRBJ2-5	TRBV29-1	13	CSVEFTGVETQYF	TGCAGCGTTGAATTTACAGGGGTGGAGACCCAGTACTTC
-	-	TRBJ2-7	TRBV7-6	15	CASSPLLTGSYEQYF	TGTGCCAGCAGCCCCCTCTTAACGGGGTCCTACGAGCAGTACTTC
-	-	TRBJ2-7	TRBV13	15	CASSRGFSGAYEQYF	TGTGCCAGCAGCCGGGGGTTCTCGGGGGCCTACGAGCAGTACTTC
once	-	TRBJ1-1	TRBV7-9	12	CASDRHRGEAFF	TGTGCCAGCGACCGACACCGGGGTGAAGCTTTCTTT
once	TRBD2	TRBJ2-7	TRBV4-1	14	CASSQSGGAGEQYF	TGCGCCAGCAGCCAGAGCGGGGGGGCGGGGGAGCAGTACTTC
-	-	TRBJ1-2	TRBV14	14	CASSQAAGATGYTF	TGTGCCAGCAGCCAAGCGGCAGGGGCCACCGGCTACACCTTC
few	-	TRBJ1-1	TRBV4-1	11	CASSHGMGAFF	TGCGCCAGCAGCCACGGGATGGGAGCTTTCTTT
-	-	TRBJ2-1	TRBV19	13	CASSIDSNNEQFF	TGTGCCAGTAGTATAGATTCAAACAATGAGCAGTTCTTC
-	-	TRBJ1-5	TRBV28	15	CASGTRVDGNQPQHF	TGTGCCAGCGGAACCAGGGTGGACGGCAATCAGCCCCAGCATTTT
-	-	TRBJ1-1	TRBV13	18	CASSSFGSGAPLNTEAFF	TGTGCCAGCAGCTCCTTCGGCTCAGGCGCCCCTCTGAACACTGAAGCTTTCTTT
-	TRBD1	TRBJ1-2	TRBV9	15	CASSTNPDREEGYTF	TGTGCCAGCAGCACTAACCCGGACAGGGAGGAGGGCTACACCTTC
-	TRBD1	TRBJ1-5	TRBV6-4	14	CASSEGTGGQPQHF	TGTGCCAGCAGTGAGGGGACAGGGGGTCAGCCCCAGCATTTT
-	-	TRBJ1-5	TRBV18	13	CASSTLAVQPQHF	TGTGCCAGCTCAACACTGGCAGTCCAGCCCCAGCATTTT
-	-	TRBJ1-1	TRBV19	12	CASSSRASEAFF	TGTGCCAGTAGTAGTAGAGCATCTGAAGCTTTCTTT
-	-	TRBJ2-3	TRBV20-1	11	CSAPLTDTQYF	TGCAGTGCTCCCCTCACAGATACGCAGTATTTT
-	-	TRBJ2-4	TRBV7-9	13	CASTSALFNIQYF	TGTGCCAGCACCTCAGCCCTTTTTAACATTCAGTACTTC
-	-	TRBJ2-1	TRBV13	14	CASSLVRAYNEQFF	TGTGCCAGCAGTTTGGTTCGGGCCTACAATGAGCAGTTCTTC
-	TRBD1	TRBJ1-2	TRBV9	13	CASSVGTGNGYTF	TGTGCCAGCAGCGTAGGGACAGGGAATGGCTACACCTTC
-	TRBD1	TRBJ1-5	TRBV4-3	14	CASSDGTGGTPQHF	TGCGCCAGCAGCGACGGGACAGGGGGCACGCCCCAGCATTTT
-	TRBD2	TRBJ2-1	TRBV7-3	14	CASSSSGDYNEQFF	TGTGCCAGCAGCTCCAGCGGGGACTACAATGAGCAGTTCTTC
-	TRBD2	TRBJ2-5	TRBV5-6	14	CASSLVGGQETQYF	TGTGCCAGCAGCTTGGTCGGGGGGCAAGAGACCCAGTACTTC